The following is a T cell receptor beta chain sequence with its context. This sample also contains other DNA sequences that code for the same CDR3. Trimming removed 7 bases from V and 1 base from J, with 5 bases in between. The CDR3 contains 13 residues. In the original processing: It was from reference gene primer amplification that nucleated cell counts were estimated. TCRdb keeps only in-frame clones here, not all; method: immunoSEQ multiplex PCR. V and J calls and clone size are copied from that table; D and trimming were computed from the DNA. The table lists 70,000 to 95,000 clones, 85% to 95% of them singletons. This entry comes from a study of blood T cell repertoires in COVID-19. Study details: The samples span acute and convalescent COVID-19 from the United States, Italy and Spain.

This TCR came from a woman in her fifties or sixties with active COVID-19. The material sequenced was peripheral blood. V is TRBV12-3 or TRBV12-4 and J is TRBJ2-6; no reliable D call. CDR3 protein: CASTVSGANVLTF. CDR3 in DNA: TGTGCCAGCACCGTGTCTGGGGCCAACGTCCTGACTTTC.